This T cell receptor beta chain was found in a study of blood T cells in healthy people across ages. With a J-beta primer mix and a sample-barcoded 5' primer, a second PCR ran about 7 to 12 cycles. TCRdb ran MiXCR on the 5' RACE reads and lists one entry per CDR3 protein. This table holds roughly 700,000 distinct CDR3 sequences, about half found once. The CDR3 loop spans 15 amino acids. The V gene end was trimmed by 7 bases and the J gene end by 5 bases; junction bases not matched to a gene: 9. The germline CDR1 and CDR2 sequences are MNHEY and SMNVEV (reference sequence). The chain employs TRBV27 and TRBJ2-5; 11 bases are a match to TRBD1. The sequenced material came from blood. The receptor's source is a woman aged 55-75 years in good health. CDR3 sequence: CASNPGQGVGETQYF. CDR3 in DNA: TGTGCCAGCAATCCGGGACAGGGGGTCGGGGAGACCCAGTACTTC.